Listed here are 22 T cell receptor beta chains from one sample, sequenced in a study of T cell changes during pregnancy in multiple sclerosis. The table came from immunoSEQ multiplex PCR; TCRdb's copy has only in-frame clones and leaves some out. Of around 80,000 clones listed, about 90% are singletons. The sample in question was peripheral blood, obtained before pregnancy. The receptor source for this set is a female donor with multiple sclerosis, enrolled in a pregnancy study.

V is TRBV2 and J is TRBJ1-4; unclear D gene. This CDR3 spans 14 amino acids. CDR1 and CDR2 (germline): SNHLY, FYNNEI. The germline V and J ends were trimmed by 7 bases and 2 bases, with 11 bases remaining between them. The CDR3 DNA sequence: TGTGCCAGCAACCCACAGTCGACTAATGAAAAACTGTTTTTT. It is translated as CASNPQSTNEKLFF.

This sequence joins TRBV28 and TRBJ1-2; D is unresolved. V dropped 6 bases and J dropped 4 bases, with 12 bases sitting between them. This CDR3 spans 13 amino acids. CDR1 and CDR2 (germline): MDHEN, SYDVKM. The CDR3 DNA reads as TGTGCCAGCAGCCGCCTTGAGGGCTATGGCTACACCTTC. The encoded protein is CASSRLEGYGYTF.

The gene calls are TRBV7-3 and TRBJ1-2; 8 bases align to TRBD1. The germline gives CDR1 SGHTA, CDR2 FQGTGA. The V gene end was trimmed by 1 base and the J gene end by 6 bases; junction bases not matched to a gene: 4. The CDR3 runs 14 residues. The chain's CDR3 is CASSLRAGGDGYTF. The DNA for the CDR3 is TGTGCCAGCAGCTTAAGGGCAGGGGGCGATGGCTACACCTTC.

The CDR3, as DNA: TGTGCCACTCGATGGAGTTTGGGGGAGGGGGAGCAGTTCTTC. Translation: CATRWSLGEGEQFF. This chain joins TRBV27 and TRBJ2-1; 7 bases are shared with TRBD2. The CDR3 totals 14 residues. The V gene end was trimmed by 10 bases and the J gene end by 10 bases; junction bases not matched to a gene: 16. CDR1 is MNHEY and CDR2 is SMNVEV in the germline V gene (reference sequence).

CDR3: CASSLDGREGLGYTF. CDR3 coding DNA: TGCGCCAGCAGCTTGGACGGCAGGGAGGGACTCGGCTACACCTTC. V and J are TRBV5-1 and TRBJ1-2; D is possibly TRBD1 (5 bases). This CDR3 is 15 amino acids long. The V and J ends lost 0 bases and 8 bases respectively, with 17 bases between them. Germline V CDR1 and CDR2: SGHRS, YFSETQ.

The V call is TRBV28, the J call TRBJ2-5, with D tentatively TRBD2 (5 bases). The CDR3 is 15 amino acids. The ends were cut back, 6 bases at V and 5 bases at J, with 19 bases in the middle. Germline CDR1 and CDR2: MDHEN and SYDVKM. The DNA of the CDR3 is TGTGCCAGCAGCCCGAACGGGGTGGGCCGGGAGACCCAGTACTTC. Its translation is CASSPNGVGRETQYF.

Only one count was recorded for this clone. J is TRBJ2-7 and V is TRBV7-2; D may be TRBD1 (6 bases). The germline V and J ends were trimmed by 5 bases and 4 bases, with 18 bases remaining between them. The germline V gene has CDR1 SGHTA and CDR2 FQGNSA. This CDR3 comprises 15 residues. The CDR3 DNA follows: TGTGCCAGCAGCCCTACTTCAGGGGTGCCGTACGAGCAGTACTTC. Translation gives CASSPTSGVPYEQYF.

The chain employs TRBV29-1 and TRBJ2-1; possible D gene TRBD1, 5 bases. Germline V gene data show CDR1 as SQVTM and CDR2 as ANQGSEA. The CDR3 covers 14 residues. Trimming shortened V by 4 bases and J by 1 base, and 11 bases separated the two germline ends. The CDR3 sequence: CSVVRRGSYNEQFF. DNA for the CDR3: TGCAGCGTTGTGCGAAGGGGATCCTACAATGAGCAGTTCTTC.

The V gene is TRBV9, the J gene TRBJ2-7; 8 positions match TRBD2. Germline values: CDR1 SGDLS, CDR2 YYNGEE. The CDR3 covers 15 residues. The trim removed 0 bases at V and 2 bases at J, leaving 4 bases unmatched. The chain's CDR3 is CASSVGGRPPYEQYF. CDR3 DNA: TGTGCCAGCAGCGTAGGCGGGAGGCCCCCCTACGAGCAGTACTTC. Variable domain in full (rest from reference TRBV9 and TRBJ2-7): DSGVTQTPKHLITATGQRVTLRCSPRSGDLSVYWYQQSLDQGLQFLIQYYNGEERAKGNILERFSAQQFPDLHSELNLSSLELGDSALYFCASSVGGRPPYEQYFGPGTRLTVT.

The chain joins TRBV10-3 to TRBJ2-1; D call uncertain. This CDR3 has 15 amino acids. Germline CDR1 reads ENHRY; CDR2 reads SYGVKD. The V and J ends lost 2 bases and 0 bases respectively, with 8 bases between them. CDR3 DNA sequence: TGTGCCATCAGTGAGGGGCTAAGCTCCTACAATGAGCAGTTCTTC. It translates to CAISEGLSSYNEQFF.

This clone appeared once. The chain is built from TRBV5-6 and TRBJ1-5, with D maybe TRBD1 (6 bases). There are 15 residues in the CDR3. Germline CDR1 SGHDT, CDR2 YYEEEE. V shed 6 bases and J shed 2 bases, with 15 bases lying between them. The CDR3 here is CASMKWGGGNQPQHF. CDR3 bases: TGTGCCAGCATGAAATGGGGGGGCGGCAATCAGCCCCAGCATTTT.

The chain uses TRBV28 and TRBJ1-3; no clear D. The germline V gene encodes CDR1 MDHEN and CDR2 SYDVKM. This CDR3 region has 14 residues. Trimming cost V 10 bases and J 0 bases, with 13 bases left between them. CDR3 region: CAINEPSSGNTIYF. In DNA, the CDR3 is TGTGCCATCAACGAACCCAGCTCTGGAAACACCATATATTTT. The whole variable domain, remainder taken from reference TRBV28 and TRBJ1-3, is DVKVTQSSRYLVKRTGEKVFLECVQDMDHENMFWYRQDPGLGLRLIYFSYDVKMKEKGDIPEGYSVSREKKERFSLILESASTNQTSMYLCAINEPSSGNTIYFGEGSWLTVV.

The count of this clone is one. The CDR3 sequence: CASTTPAGGGTDTQYF. The CDR3 DNA is TGCGCCAGCACCACCCCAGCGGGAGGGGGCACAGATACGCAGTATTTT. This rearrangement joins TRBV5-1 to TRBJ2-3; 10 bases are shared with TRBD2. Trimming took 6 bases from V and 1 from J; bases not matched to a gene: 8. The CDR3 runs 16 residues. Germline CDR1 reads SGHRS; CDR2 reads YFSETQ.

V usage is TRBV29-1 and J usage is TRBJ2-1; 7 bases are shared with TRBD1. The CDR3 totals 16 residues. Germline values: CDR1 SQVTM, CDR2 ANQGSEA. V lost 0 bases to trimming and J lost 6 bases; unmatched junction nucleotides: 11. The CDR3 DNA reads as TGCAGCGTTGAAGATCTTCCCAGGGGGTTCGCCAATGAGCAGTTCTTC. This gives the protein CSVEDLPRGFANEQFF.

This clone showed up just once. The chain combines TRBV29-1 with TRBJ1-1; D ambiguous. The length of the CDR3 is 12 residues. The V and J ends lost 4 bases and 1 base respectively, with 7 bases between them. Per the germline V gene, CDR1 is SQVTM and CDR2 is ANQGSEA. The CDR3 spells CSVVAGNTEAFF. In DNA form, the CDR3 reads TGCAGCGTTGTGGCAGGGAACACTGAAGCTTTCTTT.

This rearrangement joins TRBV25-1 to TRBJ2-7, with 11 bases lining up with TRBD1. Losses at the gene ends were 4 bases for V and 0 bases for J; bases not matched to a gene: 8. The CDR3 runs 17 residues. CDR1 and CDR2 (germline): MGHDK, SYGVNS. CDR3 DNA: TGTGCCAGCAGTGCAAATCCCGGGACAGGGGGCTCCTACGAGCAGTACTTC. Protein sequence: CASSANPGTGGSYEQYF.

This chain joins TRBV4-2 and TRBJ2-7, with 9 bases that match TRBD2. Germline-derived CDR1 and CDR2 are LGHNA and YNFKEQ. The CDR3 sequence is 15 residues long. V was pared by 4 bases and J by 4 bases, with 8 bases of the junction left unmatched. As DNA, the CDR3 is TGTGCCAGCAGCCCCCTTAGCGGGAGCTTATACGAGCAGTACTTC. It translates to CASSPLSGSLYEQYF.

The chain carries TRBV5-1 and TRBJ2-2, with TRBD2 matching over 13 bases. The CDR3 runs to 19 residues. The J segment lost 5 bases and the V segment lost 1 base, leaving 11 bases of the junction unmatched. The germline CDR1 and CDR2 sequences are SGHRS and YFSETQ. CDR3 region: CASSLPPGLAGKWTGELFF. The DNA for the CDR3 is TGCGCCAGCAGCTTGCCGCCGGGACTAGCGGGAAAATGGACCGGGGAGCTGTTTTTT.

The chain has TRBV15 and TRBJ2-1; TRBD1 matches at 11 bases. The CDR3 loop spans 16 amino acids. Germline CDR1 LNHNV, CDR2 YYDKDF (reference sequence). V trimming: 4 bases; J trimming: 6 bases; junction bases outside the gene matches: 8. CDR3 amino acids: CATSTRDRGFGNEQFF. DNA for the CDR3: TGTGCCACCAGCACCCGGGACAGGGGGTTTGGCAATGAGCAGTTCTTC.

The V gene is TRBV2, the J gene TRBJ2-1, with 10 bases identical to TRBD2. The CDR3 sequence is 13 residues long. Per the germline V gene, CDR1 is SNHLY and CDR2 is FYNNEI. J lost 9 bases, V lost 8 bases, and 7 bases had no gene match. In DNA, the CDR3 is TGTGCCAGCGGAGCGGGAGGGCCCACTGAGCAGTTCTTC. Encoded protein: CASGAGGPTEQFF. The full variable domain, with the rest looked up from reference TRBV2 and TRBJ2-1, is EPEVTQTPSHQVTQMGQEVILRCVPISNHLYFYWYRQILGQKVEFLVSFYNNEISEKSEIFDDQFSVERPDGSNFTLKIRSTKLEDSAMYFCASGAGGPTEQFFGPGTRLTVL.

This rearrangement joins TRBV27 to TRBJ1-2; D uncertain. Germline CDR1 and CDR2: MNHEY and SMNVEV (reference sequence). Trimming took off 10 bases at V and 2 bases at J, with 8 bases between the two ends. The CDR3 sequence is 11 residues long. Here the CDR3 DNA reads TGTGCCACCAAAGAGAACTATGGCTACACCTTC. It is translated as CATKENYGYTF.

The rearrangement links TRBV19 to TRBJ2-7, with 8 positions matching TRBD2. Per the germline V gene, CDR1 is LNHDA and CDR2 is SQIVND (reference sequence). This CDR3 contains 15 residues. With 8 bases clipped from V and 0 bases from J, the junction kept 9 bases outside the gene matches. CDR3 sequence (DNA): TGTGCCAGTCGTCAGCCGGGAGGGAGCTCCTACGAGCAGTACTTC. This gives the protein CASRQPGGSSYEQYF.